This T cell receptor (beta chain) was profiled in a study of T cells in Graves' hyperthyroidism and ophthalmopathy. Regions amplified from RNA transcripts were the TCR beta CDR3 regions. Carried out on the TCR CDR3, a first-round RT-PCR used the HTBI primer set. TCRdb processed the multiplex PCR reads anew with MiXCR; each CDR3 protein has one entry. The data hold 500,000 to 700,000 distinct CDR3 sequences, with 16% observed a single time. This clonotype was detected ten times or more. The antigen is undetermined. The study excluded patients with uncontrolled infection, other autoimmune disease, pregnancy or lactation. Findings and caveats of the study: A model built on 13 V-J features separated ophthalmopathy from stable hyperthyroidism.

V dropped 1 base and J dropped 3 bases, with 9 bases sitting between them. The CDR3 has 14 residues. Looked up from germline, CDR1 is SGHTA and CDR2 is FQGNSA. This clonotype was sampled from a young woman with Graves' hyperthyroidism. The chain has TRBV7-2 and TRBJ1-2; D is possibly TRBD1 (5 bases). The sample was blood. As DNA, the CDR3 is TGTGCCAGCAGCTTAGGTCTAGGGGACTATGGCTACACCTTC. This translates into CASSLGLGDYGYTF.